The source of this T cell receptor beta chain is a study of cytomegalovirus exposure and HLA in healthy donors. Study observations and caveats: Further analysis was carried out later, and it showed several of the most significant clusters appearing linked to common viral pathogens. Later analysis identified a missense DCLRE1C variant that was linked to TCR beta V- and J-gene trimming.

Germline V gene data show CDR1 as LGHNA and CDR2 as YNFKEQ. Unmatched junction bases numbered 7, after V lost 5 bases and J lost 3 bases. CDR3 size: 14 residues. The PCR used 60 Vbeta and 13 Jbeta primers. TCRdb's copy holds only in-frame clones and misses some; the assay was immunoSEQ multiplex PCR. The sample carries about 160,000 clones, roughly 80% recorded once. About this clone itself: Its target is not known.

Donors counted as nominally healthy when sampled, yet unrecorded immune exposures were likely. This clonotype was sampled from a woman between 50 and 59 years old in good health and CMV-seronegative. V gene TRBV4-2 combines with J gene TRBJ2-7; 7 bases align to TRBD2. Sequencing was performed on PBMCs. The CDR3 bases are TGTGCCAGCAGCTCACTAGCGAACTTCTACGAGCAGTACTTC. Protein: CASSSLANFYEQYF.